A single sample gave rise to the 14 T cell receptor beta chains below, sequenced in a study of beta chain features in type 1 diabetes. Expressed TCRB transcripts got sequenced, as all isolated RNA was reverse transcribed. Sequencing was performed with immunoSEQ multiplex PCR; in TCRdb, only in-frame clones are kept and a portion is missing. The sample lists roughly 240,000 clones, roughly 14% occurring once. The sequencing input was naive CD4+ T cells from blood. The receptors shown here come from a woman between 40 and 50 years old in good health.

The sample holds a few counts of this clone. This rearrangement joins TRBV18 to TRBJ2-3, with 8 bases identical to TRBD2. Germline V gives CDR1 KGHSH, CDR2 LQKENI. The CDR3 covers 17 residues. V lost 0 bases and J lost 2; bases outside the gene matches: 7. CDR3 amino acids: CASSPPSRGGNTDTQYF. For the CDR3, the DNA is TGTGCCAGCTCACCACCATCCCGCGGGGGGAACACAGATACGCAGTATTTT.

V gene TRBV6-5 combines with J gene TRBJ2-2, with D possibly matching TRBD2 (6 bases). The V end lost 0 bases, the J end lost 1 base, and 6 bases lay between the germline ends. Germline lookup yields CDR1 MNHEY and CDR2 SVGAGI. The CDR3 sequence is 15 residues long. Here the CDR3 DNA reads TGTGCCAGCAGTTACTCTAGCGGGAACACCGGGGAGCTGTTTTTT. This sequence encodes CASSYSSGNTGELFF.

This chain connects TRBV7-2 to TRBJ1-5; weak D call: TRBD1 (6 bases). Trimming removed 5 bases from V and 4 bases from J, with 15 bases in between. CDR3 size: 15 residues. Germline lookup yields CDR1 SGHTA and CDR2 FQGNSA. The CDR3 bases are TGTGCCAGCAGCCTGGTGCGGGGGCCGAATCAGCCCCAGCATTTT. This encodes CASSLVRGPNQPQHF.

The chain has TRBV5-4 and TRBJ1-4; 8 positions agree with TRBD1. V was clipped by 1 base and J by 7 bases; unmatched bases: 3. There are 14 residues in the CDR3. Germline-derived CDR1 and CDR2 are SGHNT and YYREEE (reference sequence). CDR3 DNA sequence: TGTGCCAGCAGCTTGAGACAGGGGACTGAAAAACTGTTTTTT. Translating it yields CASSLRQGTEKLFF. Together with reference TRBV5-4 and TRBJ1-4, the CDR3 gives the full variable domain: ETGVTQSPTHLIKTRGQQVTLRCSSQSGHNTVSWYQQALGQGPQFIFQYYREEENGRGNFPPRFSGLQFPNYSSELNVNALELDDSALYLCASSLRQGTEKLFFGSGTQLSVL.

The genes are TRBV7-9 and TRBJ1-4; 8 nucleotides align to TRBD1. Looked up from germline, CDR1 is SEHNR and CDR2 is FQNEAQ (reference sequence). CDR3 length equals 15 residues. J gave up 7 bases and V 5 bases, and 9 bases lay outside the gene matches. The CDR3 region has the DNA TGTGCCAGCAGCCCGACAGGGGTTTCGGCTGAAAAACTGTTTTTT. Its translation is CASSPTGVSAEKLFF.

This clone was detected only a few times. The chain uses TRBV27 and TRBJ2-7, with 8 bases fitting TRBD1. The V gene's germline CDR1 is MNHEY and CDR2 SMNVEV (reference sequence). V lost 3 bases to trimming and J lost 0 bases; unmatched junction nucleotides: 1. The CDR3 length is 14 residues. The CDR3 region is CASSFQGASYEQYF. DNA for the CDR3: TGTGCCAGCAGTTTTCAGGGGGCCTCCTACGAGCAGTACTTC.

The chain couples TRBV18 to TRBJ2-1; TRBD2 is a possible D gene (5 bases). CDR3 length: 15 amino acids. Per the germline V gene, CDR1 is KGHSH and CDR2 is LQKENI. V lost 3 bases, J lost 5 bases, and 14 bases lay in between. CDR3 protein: CASSPRTDMNNEQFF. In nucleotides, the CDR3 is TGTGCCAGCTCACCCCGGACTGATATGAACAATGAGCAGTTCTTC.

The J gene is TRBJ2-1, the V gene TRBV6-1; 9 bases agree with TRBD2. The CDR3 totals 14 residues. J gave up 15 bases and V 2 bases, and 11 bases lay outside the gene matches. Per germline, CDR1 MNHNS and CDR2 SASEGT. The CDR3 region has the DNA TGTGCCAGCAGTGAACTAGCGGGGAGCCTTTGGGGGTTCTTC. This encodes CASSELAGSLWGFF.

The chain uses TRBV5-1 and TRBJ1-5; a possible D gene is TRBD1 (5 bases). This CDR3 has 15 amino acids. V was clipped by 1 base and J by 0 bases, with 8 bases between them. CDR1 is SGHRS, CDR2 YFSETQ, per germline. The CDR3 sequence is CASSLTGDSNQPQHF. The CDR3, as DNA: TGCGCCAGCAGCTTGACAGGAGATAGCAATCAGCCCCAGCATTTT.

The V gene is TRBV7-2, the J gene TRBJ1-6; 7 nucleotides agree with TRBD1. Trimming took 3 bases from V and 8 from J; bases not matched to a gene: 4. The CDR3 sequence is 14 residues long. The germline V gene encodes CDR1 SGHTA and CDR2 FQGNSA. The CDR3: CASSLRGLDSPLHF. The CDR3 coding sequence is TGTGCCAGCAGCTTGAGGGGGCTCGATTCACCCCTCCACTTT.

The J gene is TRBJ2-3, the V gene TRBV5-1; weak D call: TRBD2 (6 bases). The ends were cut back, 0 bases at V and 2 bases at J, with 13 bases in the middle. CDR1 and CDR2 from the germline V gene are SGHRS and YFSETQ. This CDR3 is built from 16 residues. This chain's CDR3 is CASSLAPPRDTDTQYF. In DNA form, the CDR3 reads TGCGCCAGCAGCTTGGCCCCACCGCGGGACACAGATACGCAGTATTTT.

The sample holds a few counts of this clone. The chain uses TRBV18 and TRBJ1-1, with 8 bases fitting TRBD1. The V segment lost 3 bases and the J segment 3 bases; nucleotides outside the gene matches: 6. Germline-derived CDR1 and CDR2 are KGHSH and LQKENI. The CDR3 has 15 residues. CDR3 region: CASSPMTGADTEAFF. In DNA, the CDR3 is TGTGCCAGCTCACCGATGACAGGGGCGGACACTGAAGCTTTCTTT. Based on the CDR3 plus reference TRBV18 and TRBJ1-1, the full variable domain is NAGVMQNPRHLVRRRGQEARLRCSPMKGHSHVYWYRQLPEEGLKFMVYLQKENIIDESGMPKERFSAEFPKEGPSILRIQQVVRGDSAAYFCASSPMTGADTEAFFGQGTRLTVV.

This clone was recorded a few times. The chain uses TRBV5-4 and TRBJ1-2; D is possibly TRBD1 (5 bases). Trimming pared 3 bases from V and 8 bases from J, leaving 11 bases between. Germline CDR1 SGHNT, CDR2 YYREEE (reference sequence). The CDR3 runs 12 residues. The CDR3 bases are TGTGCCAGCAGCTACAGGCTAGAAGGCTACACCTTC. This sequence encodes CASSYRLEGYTF.

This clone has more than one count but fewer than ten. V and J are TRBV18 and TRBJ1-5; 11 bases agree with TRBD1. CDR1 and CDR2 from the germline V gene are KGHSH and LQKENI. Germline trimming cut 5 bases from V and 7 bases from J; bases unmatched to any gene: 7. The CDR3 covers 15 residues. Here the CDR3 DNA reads TGTGCCAGCTCATCAACCGGGACAGGGGGACAGCCCCAGCATTTT. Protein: CASSSTGTGGQPQHF.